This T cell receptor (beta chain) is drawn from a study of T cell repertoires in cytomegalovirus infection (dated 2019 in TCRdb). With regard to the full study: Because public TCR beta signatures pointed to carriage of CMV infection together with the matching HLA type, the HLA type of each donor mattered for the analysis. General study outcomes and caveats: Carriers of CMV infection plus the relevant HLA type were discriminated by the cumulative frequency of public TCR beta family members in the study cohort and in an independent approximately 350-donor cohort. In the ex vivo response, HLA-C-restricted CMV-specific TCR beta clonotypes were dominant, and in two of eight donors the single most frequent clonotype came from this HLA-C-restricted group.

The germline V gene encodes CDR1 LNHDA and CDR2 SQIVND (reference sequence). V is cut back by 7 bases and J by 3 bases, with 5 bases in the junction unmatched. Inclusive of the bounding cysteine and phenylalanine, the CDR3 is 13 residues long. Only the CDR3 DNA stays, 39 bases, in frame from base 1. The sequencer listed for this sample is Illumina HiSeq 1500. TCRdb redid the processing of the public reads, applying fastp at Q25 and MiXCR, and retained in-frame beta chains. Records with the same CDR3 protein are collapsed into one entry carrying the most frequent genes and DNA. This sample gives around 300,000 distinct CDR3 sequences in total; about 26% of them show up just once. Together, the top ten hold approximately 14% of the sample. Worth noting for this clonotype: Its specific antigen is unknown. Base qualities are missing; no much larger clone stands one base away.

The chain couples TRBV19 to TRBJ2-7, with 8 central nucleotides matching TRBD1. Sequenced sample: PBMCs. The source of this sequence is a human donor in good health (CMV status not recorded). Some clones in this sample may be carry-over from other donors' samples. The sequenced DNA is TGTGCCAGTACGACCGGGACAGGCTACGAGCAGTACTTC. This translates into CASTTGTGYEQYF.